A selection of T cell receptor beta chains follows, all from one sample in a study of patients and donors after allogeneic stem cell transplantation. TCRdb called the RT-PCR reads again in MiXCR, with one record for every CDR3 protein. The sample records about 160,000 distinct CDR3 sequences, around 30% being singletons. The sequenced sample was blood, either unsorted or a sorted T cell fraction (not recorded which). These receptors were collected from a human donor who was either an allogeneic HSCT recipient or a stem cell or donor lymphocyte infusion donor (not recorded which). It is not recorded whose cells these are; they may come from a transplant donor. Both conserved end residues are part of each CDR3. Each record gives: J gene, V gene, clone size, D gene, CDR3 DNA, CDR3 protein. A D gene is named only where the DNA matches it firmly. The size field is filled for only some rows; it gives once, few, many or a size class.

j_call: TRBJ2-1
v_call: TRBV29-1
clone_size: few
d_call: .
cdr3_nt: TGCAGCGTTGAATTATTGCGGAACTACAATGAGCAGTTCTTC
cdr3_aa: CSVELLRNYNEQFF

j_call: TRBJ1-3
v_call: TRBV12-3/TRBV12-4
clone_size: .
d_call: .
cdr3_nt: TGTGCCAGCCTCACATACCCCGGAAACACCATATATTTT
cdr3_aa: CASLTYPGNTIYF

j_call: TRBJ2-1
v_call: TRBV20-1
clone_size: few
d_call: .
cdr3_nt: TGCAGTGCCACGCGACTAGGCAGATACGATGAGCAGTTCTTC
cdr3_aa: CSATRLGRYDEQFF

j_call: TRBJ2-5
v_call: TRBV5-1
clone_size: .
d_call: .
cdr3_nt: TGCGCCAGCAGCTACGGACAGCTACGAGAGACCCAGTACTTC
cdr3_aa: CASSYGQLRETQYF

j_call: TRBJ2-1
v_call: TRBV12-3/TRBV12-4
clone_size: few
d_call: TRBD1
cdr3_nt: TGTGCCAGCAGTTTACCGGGACAGGTGAATGAGCAGTTCTTC
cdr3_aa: CASSLPGQVNEQFF

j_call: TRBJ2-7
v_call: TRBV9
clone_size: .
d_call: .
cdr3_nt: TGTGCCAGCAGCGTAGGGGGTTCTCCCTCCGAGCAGTACTTC
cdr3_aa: CASSVGGSPSEQYF

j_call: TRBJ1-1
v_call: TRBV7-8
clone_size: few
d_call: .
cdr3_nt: TGTGCCAGCATCGACTCGGTCGCCTTGGCCACCCCCGAAGCTTTCTTT
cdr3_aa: CASIDSVALATPEAFF

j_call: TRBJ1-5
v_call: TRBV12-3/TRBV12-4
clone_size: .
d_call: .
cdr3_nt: TGTGCCAGCAGTCCCCAAATGAGCACCCAGCCCCAGCATTTT
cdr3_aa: CASSPQMSTQPQHF

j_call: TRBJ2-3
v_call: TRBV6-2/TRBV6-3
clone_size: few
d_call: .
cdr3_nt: TGTCCCACCAGGGGGGCCACAGATACGCAGTATTTT
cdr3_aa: CPTRGATDTQYF

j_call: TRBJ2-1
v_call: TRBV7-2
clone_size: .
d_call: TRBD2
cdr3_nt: TGTGCCAGCAGCTTAGACCCCCCAAGCTTACTAGCGGGACCCTACAATGAGCAGTTCTTC
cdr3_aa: CASSLDPPSLLAGPYNEQFF

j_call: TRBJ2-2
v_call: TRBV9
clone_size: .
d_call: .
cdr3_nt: TGTGCCAGCAGCGTAGTGGGGGGCTCGAACACCGGGGAGCTGTTTTTT
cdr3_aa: CASSVVGGSNTGELFF

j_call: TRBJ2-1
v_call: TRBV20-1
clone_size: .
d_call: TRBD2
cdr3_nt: TGCAGTGCTAGACCTAGCGGCGCGGAGGGTAAGCAGTTCTTC
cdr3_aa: CSARPSGAEGKQFF

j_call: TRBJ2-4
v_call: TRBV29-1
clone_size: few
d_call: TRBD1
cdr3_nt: TGCAGCGTTGTTGTAGGGGGCGAGAACATTCAGTACTTC
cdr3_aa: CSVVVGGENIQYF

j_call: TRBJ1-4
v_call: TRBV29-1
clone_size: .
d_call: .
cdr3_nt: TGCAGCGTTGAAGTTTTAGGGATCGGCGCTACTAATGAAAAACTGTTTTTT
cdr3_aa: CSVEVLGIGATNEKLFF

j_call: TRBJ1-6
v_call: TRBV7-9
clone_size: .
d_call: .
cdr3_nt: TGTGCCAGCAGCTTAGGACAGCCTACGCCTTATTCACCCCTCCACTTT
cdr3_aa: CASSLGQPTPYSPLHF

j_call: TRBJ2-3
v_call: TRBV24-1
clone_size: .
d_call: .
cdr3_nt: TGTGCCACCAGTGACGCTCGACAGAGGGTGGATACGCAGTATTTT
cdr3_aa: CATSDARQRVDTQYF